A selection of T cell receptor beta chains follows, all from one sample in a study of blood T cell repertoires in COVID-19. Generated by immunoSEQ multiplex PCR, the TCRdb table keeps only in-frame clones and is missing some. The table lists roughly 220,000 clones, under 90% of them singletons. Sequenced input: peripheral blood. The source is a man aged 30 to 45 with active or convalescent COVID-19. The CDR3 runs from the conserved cysteine through the conserved F or W. Fields, in order: V gene, J gene, D gene, clone size, CDR3 protein, CDR3 DNA. A D gene is named only where the DNA matches it firmly. The size entry is marked missing in some rows and otherwise reads once, few, many or a size class.

>TRBV20-1|TRBJ2-6|TRBD1|-
CSASDRAGANVLTF
TGCAGTGCTAGTGACAGGGCTGGGGCCAACGTCCTGACTTTC
>TRBV7-2|TRBJ1-5|-|few
CASSSGLSGPQHF
TGTGCCAGCAGCTCCGGACTGTCAGGGCCCCAGCATTTT
>TRBV5-1|TRBJ2-1|TRBD1|-
CASSGGTGAYNEQFF
TGCGCCAGCAGCGGCGGGACAGGGGCCTACAATGAGCAGTTCTTC
>TRBV5-6|TRBJ1-4|-|-
CASSLESVPEKLFF
TGTGCCAGCAGCTTGGAGAGTGTCCCTGAAAAACTGTTTTTT
>TRBV30|TRBJ2-7|TRBD2|few
CAWSDGLADAEQYF
TGTGCCTGGAGTGATGGACTAGCGGATGCCGAGCAGTACTTC
>TRBV18|TRBJ2-1|-|-
CASSAVNGRQTNEQFF
TGTGCCAGCTCAGCCGTCAATGGGCGACAGACCAATGAGCAGTTCTTC
>TRBV7-2|TRBJ2-7|-|-
CASSRNPDGPSEQYF
TGTGCCAGCAGCAGAAACCCTGATGGGCCGAGTGAGCAGTACTTC
>TRBV27|TRBJ2-1|-|few
CASSRSGSLYNEQFF
TGTGCCAGCAGTCGTAGCGGCTCCCTTTACAATGAGCAGTTCTTC
>TRBV5-4|TRBJ1-1|-|-
CASSSLSGTEAFF
TGTGCCAGCAGCTCTTTATCCGGCACTGAAGCTTTCTTT
>TRBV19|TRBJ2-2|-|-
CASSEGYAGELFF
TGTGCCAGTAGCGAGGGTTATGCCGGGGAGCTGTTTTTT